Shown below are 2 T cell receptor beta chains from a single sample sequenced in a study of blood T cell repertoires in COVID-19. Only in-frame clones appear in the TCRdb table, and some are missing; sequencing was by immunoSEQ multiplex PCR. The sample holds hundreds of thousands of clones, approximately 82% seen once. Specimen: peripheral blood. All receptors come from a woman aged 80 or over with acute or convalescent COVID-19.

The chain uses TRBV7-3 and TRBJ2-2; D is undetermined. Germline V CDR1 and CDR2: SGHTA, FQGTGA. CDR3 length: 17 amino acids. V lost 5 bases and J lost 0, with 16 bases in between. The CDR3 region is CASSRRHSYANTGELFF. In nucleotides, the CDR3 is TGTGCCAGCAGCCGCAGACATTCATACGCGAACACCGGGGAGCTGTTTTTT. Using reference TRBV7-3 and TRBJ2-2 for the parts outside the CDR3, the full variable domain is GAGVSQTPSNKVTEKGKYVELRCDPISGHTALYWYRQSLGQGPEFLIYFQGTGAADDSGLPNDRFFAVRPEGSVSTLKIQRTERGDSAVYLCASSRRHSYANTGELFFGEGSRLTVL.

The genes are TRBV9 and TRBJ2-1; 8 bases line up with TRBD2. After removal of 2 bases from V and 8 bases from J, the junction contained 9 bases not matched to a gene. This CDR3 spans 15 amino acids. The germline V gene encodes CDR1 SGDLS and CDR2 YYNGEE. The CDR3 sequence is CASSVSGLVVDEQFF. The CDR3 region has the DNA TGTGCCAGCAGCGTGTCGGGACTAGTGGTGGATGAGCAGTTCTTC.